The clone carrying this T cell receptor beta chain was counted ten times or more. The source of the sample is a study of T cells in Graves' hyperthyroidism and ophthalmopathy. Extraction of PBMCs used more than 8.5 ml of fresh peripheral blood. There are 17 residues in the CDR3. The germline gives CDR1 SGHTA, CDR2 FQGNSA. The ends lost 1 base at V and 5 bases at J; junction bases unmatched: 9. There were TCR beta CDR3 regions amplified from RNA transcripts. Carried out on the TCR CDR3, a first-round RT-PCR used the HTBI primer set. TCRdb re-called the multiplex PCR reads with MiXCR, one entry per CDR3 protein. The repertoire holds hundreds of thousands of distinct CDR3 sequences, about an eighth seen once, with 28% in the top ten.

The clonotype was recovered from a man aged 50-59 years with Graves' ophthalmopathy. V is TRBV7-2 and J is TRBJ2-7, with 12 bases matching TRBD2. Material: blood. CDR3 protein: CASSLVQLAGGPNEQYF. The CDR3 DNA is TGTGCCAGCAGCTTAGTCCAACTAGCGGGAGGCCCCAACGAGCAGTACTTC.